This T cell receptor (beta chain) was observed in a study of cytomegalovirus exposure and HLA in healthy donors. V shed 4 bases, J shed 1 base, and the junction held 7 bases outside the gene matches. The CDR3 is 15 residues long. Germline V gene data show CDR1 as SQVTM and CDR2 as ANQGSEA. The donors were healthy bone marrow donors. PCR was performed using 60 Vbeta and 13 Jbeta primers. Generated by immunoSEQ multiplex PCR, the TCRdb table keeps only in-frame clones and is missing some. The repertoire consists of roughly 170,000 clones, with 70% to 80% occurring once and the leading ten covering approximately 1.3%. For this clone: Its specificity is not known.

Broader study findings: Some public TCRs appeared in many individuals, while most sequences were rare. Researchers reported from a later analysis that most CMV-associated TCR beta chains appeared HLA-restricted. The authors listed some 150 TCR beta chains as cytomegalovirus-associated.

The chain recombines TRBV29-1 with TRBJ2-5, with 9 bases matching TRBD1. The sequence was obtained from a woman in her twenties or thirties in good health and CMV-seropositive. Specimen: PBMCs. The DNA of the CDR3 is TGCAGCGTTGCCCGGACAGGGGTAGTCCAAGAGACCCAGTACTTC. It yields the protein CSVARTGVVQETQYF.